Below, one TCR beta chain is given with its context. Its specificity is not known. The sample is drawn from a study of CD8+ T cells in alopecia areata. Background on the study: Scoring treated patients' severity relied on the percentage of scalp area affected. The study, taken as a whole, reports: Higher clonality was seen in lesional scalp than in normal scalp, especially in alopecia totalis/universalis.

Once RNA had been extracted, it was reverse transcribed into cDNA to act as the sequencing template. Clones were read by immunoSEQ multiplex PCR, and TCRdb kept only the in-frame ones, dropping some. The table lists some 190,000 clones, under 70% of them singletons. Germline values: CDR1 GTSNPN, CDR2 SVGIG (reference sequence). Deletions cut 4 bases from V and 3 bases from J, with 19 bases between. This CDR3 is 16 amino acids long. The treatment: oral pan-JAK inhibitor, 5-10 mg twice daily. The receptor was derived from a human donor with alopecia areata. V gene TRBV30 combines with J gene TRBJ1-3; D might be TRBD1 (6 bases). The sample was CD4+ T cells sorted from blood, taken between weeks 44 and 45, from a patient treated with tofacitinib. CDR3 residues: CAWTTPKQGGGNTIYF. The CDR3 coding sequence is TGTGCCTGGACGACCCCAAAACAGGGTGGTGGAAACACCATATATTTT.